The rows below give T cell receptor beta chains drawn from one sample of a study of OX40 agonist ivuxolimab in advanced cancers. Method: immunoSEQ multiplex PCR; TCRdb's copy keeps in-frame clones and lacks some. The sample lists some 60,000 clones, roughly nine tenths occurring once. The specimen was CD4+ or CD8+ T cells sorted from blood, collected in a trial of the OX40 agonist ivuxolimab. The receptors here all came from an adult with an advanced solid tumor such as melanoma, head and neck, liver or kidney cancer. CDR3s include the opening cysteine and the closing phenylalanine or tryptophan. D genes are given only for firm matches. Only part of the rows carry a size: once, few, many, or a class if the clone is expanded.

cdr3_nt cdr3_aa j_call d_call clone_size v_call
TGCGCCAGCAGGGCCCGCGCTAGCACAGATACGCAGTATTTT CASRARASTDTQYF TRBJ2-3 - - TRBV5-1
TGTGCCAGCAGCTTAGGACTGTCGAACACTGAAGCTTTCTTT CASSLGLSNTEAFF TRBJ1-1 - once TRBV7-3
TGTGCCAGCAGCCCTGGGGGCAGGGGAGGGCCTGGGGCCAACGTCCTGACTTTC CASSPGGRGGPGANVLTF TRBJ2-6 - - TRBV5-4
TGTGCCAGCAGTTACAGGGTCCGGGAGACCCAGTACTTC CASSYRVRETQYF TRBJ2-5 - - TRBV6-5
TGTGCCAGCAGTCTACAGGGATCTAACTATGGCTACACCTTC CASSLQGSNYGYTF TRBJ1-2 - - TRBV2
TGTGCCAGCAGCTCGGAATGGGTCGAGGATACGCAGTATTTT CASSSEWVEDTQYF TRBJ2-3 - - TRBV6-1
TGTGCCAGCAGTGGGGCGGGGCTTGGCAATCAGCCCCAGCATTTT CASSGAGLGNQPQHF TRBJ1-5 - - TRBV2
TGTGCCAGCAGCCAAGTCGCGGGGGGAGGAGAGACCCAGTACTTC CASSQVAGGGETQYF TRBJ2-5 TRBD2 - TRBV4-2
TGTGCCAGCACCCCCAACCCGTTAATCGGCTCACCCCTCCACTTT CASTPNPLIGSPLHF TRBJ1-6 - - TRBV6-6
TGTGCCAGCAGCCAAGGGGGAGTTTATGAAAAACTGTTTTTT CASSQGGVYEKLFF TRBJ1-4 - - TRBV5-4
TGTGCCAGCAGCTTCCCGACAGGGGGGGAAGAGACCCAGTACTTC CASSFPTGGEETQYF TRBJ2-5 TRBD1 - TRBV7-8
TGTGCCAGCAGCTTGAGCAACTATGGCTACACCTTC CASSLSNYGYTF TRBJ1-2 - - TRBV5-4
TGTGCCAGCAGCCTCGGAGGGGCTGGGGCCAACGTCCTGACTTTC CASSLGGAGANVLTF TRBJ2-6 - - TRBV5-4
TGTGCCAGCAGCTTATCCAGGGAAGGGCTGGCTGGCTACACCTTC CASSLSREGLAGYTF TRBJ1-2 - - TRBV7-2
TGTGCCAGCAGTTTCGACGGATTCGGTTATAATCAGCCCCAGCATTTT CASSFDGFGYNQPQHF TRBJ1-5 - - TRBV28
TGTGCCAGCAGCCGCGCCGGGACAGGGGTCGACGAGCAGTACTTC CASSRAGTGVDEQYF TRBJ2-7 TRBD1 - TRBV5-4
TGTGCCAGCAGCTTACAGCTAGCGGCGAACACCGGGGAGCTGTTTTTT CASSLQLAANTGELFF TRBJ2-2 TRBD2 - TRBV4-2
TGTGCCACAGAGAAAGGGGAAGTTACGAATGGCTACACCTTC CATEKGEVTNGYTF TRBJ1-2 - once TRBV10-3
TGTGCCAGCAGCTTTAGCGGGCCGGGAGGGACAGATACGCAGTATTTT CASSFSGPGGTDTQYF TRBJ2-3 TRBD2 few TRBV7-6
TGTGCCAGCAGTCAAGACAGGGGGCTGGAGACCCAGTACTTC CASSQDRGLETQYF TRBJ2-5 TRBD1 once TRBV5-4
TGTGCCGCCGGGGGGGAGGAGTCACCCCTCCACTTT CAAGGEESPLHF TRBJ1-6 - - TRBV10-3
TGTGCCAGCAGCCTACCGAACCTCAGGGGCAATTCACCCCTCCACTTT CASSLPNLRGNSPLHF TRBJ1-6 - - TRBV5-6
TGCAGTGCTAGAGACCAGCACAAGCAGTTCTTC CSARDQHKQFF TRBJ2-1 - - TRBV20-1
TGTGCCAGCACCCCACGGGACAGGACCTCCTACGAGCAGTACTTC CASTPRDRTSYEQYF TRBJ2-7 TRBD1 - TRBV9
TGTGCCAGTAGTATCATAGGGTTGACAAGCGGTCAGCCCCAGCATTTT CASSIIGLTSGQPQHF TRBJ1-5 - - TRBV19
TGTGCCAGCACCATCGGACTCCCAGATACGCAGTATTTT CASTIGLPDTQYF TRBJ2-3 - - TRBV7-9
TGTGCCAGCAGCTTGTCCTCGCAAGAGACCCAGTACTTC CASSLSSQETQYF TRBJ2-5 - - TRBV7-7
TGTGCCAGCAGCTTAGCGGGGACCTCGGGCAATCAGTCCCAGCATTTT CASSLAGTSGNQSQHF TRBJ1-5 - - TRBV7-2
TGCGCCAGCAGCTTAGAGCGGGGGATACAAGAGACCCAGTACTTC CASSLERGIQETQYF TRBJ2-5 TRBD2 - TRBV5-1
TGCGCCAGCAGATTAGGGACAGCTAGCAATCAGCCCCAGCATTTT CASRLGTASNQPQHF TRBJ1-5 TRBD1 - TRBV5-1
TGTGCCAGCATGCTAGCGGGACCCTACAATGAGCAGTTCTTC CASMLAGPYNEQFF TRBJ2-1 TRBD2 - TRBV2
TGTGCCTGGAGTGTCGATAGGGGCGATCTGCACTTC CAWSVDRGDLHF TRBJ2-5 - - TRBV30
TGTGCCAGCAGCTCTCGAATAGCGGGGCACACAGATACGCAGTATTTT CASSSRIAGHTDTQYF TRBJ2-3 TRBD2 once TRBV7-8
TGTGCCAGCAGTTACACCGCCACAGTCTCAAACACCATATATTTT CASSYTATVSNTIYF TRBJ1-3 - - TRBV6-5
TGTGCCAGCAGCTTTGGGACAGCCTACGAGCAGTACTTC CASSFGTAYEQYF TRBJ2-7 TRBD1 - TRBV7-9
TGTGCCAGCAGTGAAAACAGGGCTACTAACACTGAAGCTTTCTTT CASSENRATNTEAFF TRBJ1-1 - few TRBV6-1
TGTGCCAGCAGCCCCCGACTCAGTATGGACACCGGGGAGCTGTTTTTT CASSPRLSMDTGELFF TRBJ2-2 - - TRBV4-2
TGTGCCAGCAGTTCTGTTGGGACAGGGGTTGGCTACACCTTC CASSSVGTGVGYTF TRBJ1-2 TRBD1 - TRBV28
TGTGCCAGTAAAGACCGAAGAGGGACCAGGGATGGCTACACCTTC CASKDRRGTRDGYTF TRBJ1-2 - - TRBV19
TGTGCCAGCAGTTCCACCGGGACACTTGGCTCCTACGAGCAGTACTTC CASSSTGTLGSYEQYF TRBJ2-7 - - TRBV28
TGTGCCAGCAGCTTGCGGGCCTCGGCTTCACAAGGAGCCGTCCCCCTCCACTTT CASSLRASASQGAVPLHF TRBJ1-6 - - TRBV5-4
TGTGCCAGCAGCTTGGTGACGGGTGGCTACACCTTC CASSLVTGGYTF TRBJ1-2 - - TRBV5-4
TGTGCCAGCAGCCAGACTAGCGGGGCCGAGCAGTACTTC CASSQTSGAEQYF TRBJ2-7 TRBD2 - TRBV7-3
TGTGCCAGTACCTCTGGGACAGGATACGAGAACACTGAAGCTTTCTTT CASTSGTGYENTEAFF TRBJ1-1 TRBD1 - TRBV19
TGTGCCAGCTCACCCTCTGAAAGCAGACGCCGGGACACTGAAGCTTTCTTT CASSPSESRRRDTEAFF TRBJ1-1 - - TRBV18
TGTGCCTGGAGTGTACAGGGCCTCCTTGGCTACACCTTC CAWSVQGLLGYTF TRBJ1-2 - few TRBV30
TGTGCCAGTAGTACTCAAGAGACCCAGTACTTC CASSTQETQYF TRBJ2-5 - - TRBV19
TGTGCCAGCAAAGGTGGGAGGATCTACGAGCAGTACTTC CASKGGRIYEQYF TRBJ2-7 - - TRBV6-1
TGTGCCAGCAGCTTGAGCAGGGTGAGCACCGGGGAGCTGTTTTTT CASSLSRVSTGELFF TRBJ2-2 - - TRBV5-5
TGCGCCAGCAGCTGGGAGACAAGGACCTACGAGCAGTACTTC CASSWETRTYEQYF TRBJ2-7 - - TRBV5-1
TGTGCCAGCAGCCAAGATCGGAGGAACTATGGCTACACCTTC CASSQDRRNYGYTF TRBJ1-2 - - TRBV14
TGTGCCAGCAGCTCCCGGACAGGGACGAACACTGAAGCTTTCTTT CASSSRTGTNTEAFF TRBJ1-1 TRBD1 - TRBV7-3
TGCGCCAGCAGCCCAGTCCCGGGACAGGAAAACATTCAGTACTTC CASSPVPGQENIQYF TRBJ2-4 TRBD1 few TRBV5-1
TGCAGCGTTGAAGGGGGCTACACCTTC CSVEGGYTF TRBJ1-2 - - TRBV29-1
TGTGCCAGCAGCTCAGACAGGGCCGTTCAGTTCTTC CASSSDRAVQFF TRBJ2-1 TRBD1 - TRBV7-3
TGTGCCTGGACCCCGGACAGGTCAGAGACCCAGTACTTC CAWTPDRSETQYF TRBJ2-5 TRBD1 - TRBV30
TGTGCCAGCACCGGGGCCCCGGGACGGGATGAAAAACTGTTTTTT CASTGAPGRDEKLFF TRBJ1-4 - - TRBV5-5
TGTGCCTGGAGTAGTAGGGGAGACGGCTACACCTTC CAWSSRGDGYTF TRBJ1-2 - - TRBV30
TGCGCCAGCAGCTTGGAGACAGACCGGAACCCCTACAATGAGCAGTTCTTC CASSLETDRNPYNEQFF TRBJ2-1 - - TRBV5-1